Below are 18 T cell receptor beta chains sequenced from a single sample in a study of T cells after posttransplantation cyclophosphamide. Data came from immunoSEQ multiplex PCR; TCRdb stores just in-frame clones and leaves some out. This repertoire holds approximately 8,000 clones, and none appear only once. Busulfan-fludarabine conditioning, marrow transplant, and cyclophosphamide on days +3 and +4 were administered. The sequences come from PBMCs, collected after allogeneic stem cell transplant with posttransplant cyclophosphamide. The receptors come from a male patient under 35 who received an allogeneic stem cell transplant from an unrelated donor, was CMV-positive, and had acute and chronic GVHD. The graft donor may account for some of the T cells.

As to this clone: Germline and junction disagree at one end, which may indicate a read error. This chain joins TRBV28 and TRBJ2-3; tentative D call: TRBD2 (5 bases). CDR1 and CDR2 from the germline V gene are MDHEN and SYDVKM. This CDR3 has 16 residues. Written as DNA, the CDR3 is TGTGCCAGCATCCCCCCCGGCAGGTCTAGCACAGATGCGCAGTATTTT. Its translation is CASIPPGRSSTDAQYF. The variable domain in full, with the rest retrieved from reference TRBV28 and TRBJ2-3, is DVKVTQSSRYLVKRTGEKVFLECVQDMDHENMFWYRQDPGLGLRLIYFSYDVKMKEKGDIPEGYSVSREKKERFSLILESASTNQTSMYLCASIPPGRSSTDAQYFGPGTRLTVL.

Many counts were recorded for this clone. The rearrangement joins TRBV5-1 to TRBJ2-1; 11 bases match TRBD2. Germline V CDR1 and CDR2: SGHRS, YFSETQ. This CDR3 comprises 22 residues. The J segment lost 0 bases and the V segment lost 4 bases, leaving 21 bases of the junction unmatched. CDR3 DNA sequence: TGCGCCAGCAGCCTCCAGGGGCGCCCGAGTCTAGCGGGGGGTGGCTCCTACAATGAGCAGTTCTTC. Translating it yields CASSLQGRPSLAGGGSYNEQFF.

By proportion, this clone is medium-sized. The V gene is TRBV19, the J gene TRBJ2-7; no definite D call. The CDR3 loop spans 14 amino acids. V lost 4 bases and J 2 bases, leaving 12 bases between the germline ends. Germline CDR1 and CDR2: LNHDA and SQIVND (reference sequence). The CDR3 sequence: CASSRAVQPYEQYF. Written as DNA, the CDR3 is TGTGCCAGTAGTAGGGCAGTTCAGCCCTACGAGCAGTACTTC.

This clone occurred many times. For the CDR3, the DNA is TGTGCCAGCAGTTACTCGGCTATAGGGGGCTACGAGCAGTACTTC. It yields the protein CASSYSAIGGYEQYF. The chain links TRBV6-6 to TRBJ2-7; TRBD1 is a possible D gene (6 bases). The germline V gene has CDR1 MNHNY and CDR2 SVGAGI (reference sequence). The CDR3 is 15 residues long. Trimming pared 0 bases from V and 3 bases from J, leaving 12 bases between.

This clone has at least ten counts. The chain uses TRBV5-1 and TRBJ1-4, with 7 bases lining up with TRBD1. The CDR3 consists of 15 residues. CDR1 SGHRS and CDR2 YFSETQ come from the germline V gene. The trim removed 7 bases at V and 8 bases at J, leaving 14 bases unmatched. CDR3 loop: CASSKGAGQEEKLFF. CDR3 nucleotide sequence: TGCGCCAGCTCTAAGGGGGCCGGGCAAGAGGAAAAACTGTTTTTT.

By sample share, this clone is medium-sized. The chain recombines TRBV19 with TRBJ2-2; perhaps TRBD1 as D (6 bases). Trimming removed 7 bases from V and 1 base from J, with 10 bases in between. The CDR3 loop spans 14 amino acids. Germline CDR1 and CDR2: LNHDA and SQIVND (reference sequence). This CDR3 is CASIMTGNTGELFF. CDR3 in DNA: TGTGCCAGTATAATGACAGGGAACACCGGGGAGCTGTTTTTT.

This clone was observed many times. CDR3 bases: TGCGCCAGCAGCGCCAGCGGGGTCGTAGGCAATGAGCAGTTCTTC. This codes for CASSASGVVGNEQFF. This rearrangement joins TRBV5-1 to TRBJ2-1; 7 bases map to TRBD2. With 4 bases clipped from V and 6 bases from J, the junction kept 10 bases outside the gene matches. Germline assignment: CDR1 SGHRS and CDR2 YFSETQ. The CDR3 loop spans 15 amino acids.

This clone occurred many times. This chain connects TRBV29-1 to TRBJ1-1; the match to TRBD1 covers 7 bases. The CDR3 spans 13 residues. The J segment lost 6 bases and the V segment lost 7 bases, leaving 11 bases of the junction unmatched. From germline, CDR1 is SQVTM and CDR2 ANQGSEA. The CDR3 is CSGNRGENSEAFF. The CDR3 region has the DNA TGCAGCGGTAACAGGGGAGAGAATTCTGAAGCTTTCTTT.

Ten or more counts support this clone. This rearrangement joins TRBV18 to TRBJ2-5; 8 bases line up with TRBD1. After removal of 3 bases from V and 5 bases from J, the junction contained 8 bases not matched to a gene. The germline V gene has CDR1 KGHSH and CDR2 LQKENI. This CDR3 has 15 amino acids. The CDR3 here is CASSPSDRAGETQYF. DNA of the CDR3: TGTGCCAGCTCACCCTCGGACAGGGCGGGCGAGACCCAGTACTTC.

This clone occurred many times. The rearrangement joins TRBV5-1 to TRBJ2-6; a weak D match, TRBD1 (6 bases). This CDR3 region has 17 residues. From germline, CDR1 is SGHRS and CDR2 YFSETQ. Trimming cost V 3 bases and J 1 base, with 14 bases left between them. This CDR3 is CASSSGTKDSGANVLTF. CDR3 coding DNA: TGCGCCAGCAGCTCCGGGACAAAGGATTCTGGGGCCAACGTCCTGACTTTC.

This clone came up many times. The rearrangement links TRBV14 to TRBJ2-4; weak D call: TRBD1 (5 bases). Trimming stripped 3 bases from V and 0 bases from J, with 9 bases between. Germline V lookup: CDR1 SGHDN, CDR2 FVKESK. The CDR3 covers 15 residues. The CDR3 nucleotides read TGTGCCAGCAGCCAGACAGCCTTAGCCAAAAACATTCAGTACTTC. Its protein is CASSQTALAKNIQYF.

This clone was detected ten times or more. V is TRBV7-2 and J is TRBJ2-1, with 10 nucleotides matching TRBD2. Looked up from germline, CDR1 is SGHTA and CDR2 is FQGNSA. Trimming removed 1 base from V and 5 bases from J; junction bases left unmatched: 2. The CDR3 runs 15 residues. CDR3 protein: CASSLVAGGNNEQFF. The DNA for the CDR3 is TGTGCCAGCAGCTTAGTAGCGGGGGGTAACAATGAGCAGTTCTTC.

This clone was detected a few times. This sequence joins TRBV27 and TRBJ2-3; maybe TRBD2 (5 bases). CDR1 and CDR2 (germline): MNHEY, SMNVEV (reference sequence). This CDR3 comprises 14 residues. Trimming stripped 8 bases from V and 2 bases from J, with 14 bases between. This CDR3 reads CASGGGAATDTQYF. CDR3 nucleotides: TGTGCCAGCGGAGGCGGCGCCGCCACAGATACGCAGTATTTT.

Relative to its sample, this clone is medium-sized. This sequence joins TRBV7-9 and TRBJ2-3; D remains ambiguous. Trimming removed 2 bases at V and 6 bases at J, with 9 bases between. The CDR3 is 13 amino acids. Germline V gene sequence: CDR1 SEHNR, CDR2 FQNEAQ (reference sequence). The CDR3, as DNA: TGTGCCAGCAGCTTATTGAACGAGGATACGCAGTATTTT. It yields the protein CASSLLNEDTQYF.

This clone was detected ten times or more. The CDR3 region has the DNA TGTGCCAGCAGTGTGACCGGGACAGTCTCAGGGGGAAACACCATATATTTT. Translated, it gives CASSVTGTVSGGNTIYF. V usage is TRBV6-1 and J usage is TRBJ1-3, with 7 bases lining up with TRBD1. Germline CDR1 reads MNHNS; CDR2 reads SASEGT. This CDR3 comprises 17 residues. The trim removed 4 bases at V and 4 bases at J, leaving 13 bases unmatched.

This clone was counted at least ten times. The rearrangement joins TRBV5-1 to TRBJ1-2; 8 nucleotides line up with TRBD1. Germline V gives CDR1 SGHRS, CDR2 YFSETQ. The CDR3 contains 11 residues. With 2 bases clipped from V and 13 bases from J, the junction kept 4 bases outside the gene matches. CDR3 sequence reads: CASSLQGESTF. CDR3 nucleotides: TGCGCCAGCAGCTTACAGGGGGAGAGCACCTTC.

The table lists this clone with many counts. The CDR3: CASSPSRLGANEQFF. In DNA form, the CDR3 reads TGTGCCAGCTCACCAAGTCGGCTGGGGGCCAATGAGCAGTTCTTC. This chain links TRBV18 with TRBJ2-1, with D tentatively TRBD1 (6 bases). Per germline, CDR1 KGHSH and CDR2 LQKENI. CDR3 length equals 15 residues. The V end lost 2 bases, the J end lost 6 bases, and 14 bases lay between the germline ends.

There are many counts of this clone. CDR3 region: CASSLTGDQPQHF. The CDR3, as DNA: TGTGCCAGCAGCCTGACAGGGGATCAGCCCCAGCATTTT. The chain combines TRBV6-1 with TRBJ1-5; TRBD1 aligns across 8 bases. From germline, CDR1 is MNHNS and CDR2 SASEGT. The V and J ends lost 6 bases and 5 bases, in that order; junction bases with no gene match: 3. There are 13 residues in the CDR3.